This T cell receptor (beta chain) was recovered during a study of chemoradiotherapy in HPV16-positive cancers. Study-level results: HPV-responsive T-cell expansion during chemoradiotherapy was linked to improved recurrence-free survival in HPV16-positive patients. Only a couple of HPV16-positive patients supplied the functional HPV-specificity definition. Non-HPV-specific T cells did not expand in tumors during treatment, whereas candidate HPV-specific clones and E7-related motifs did.

A note on this clone: What it recognizes is unknown.

Repertoires were sampled repeatedly during chemoradiotherapy. Sequencing used immunoSEQ multiplex PCR; TCRdb keeps in-frame clones, though not all of them. This repertoire shows roughly 11,000 clones, about 89% found once; its top ten account for more than 1.5%. CDR1 and CDR2 (germline): LNHNV, YYDKDF (reference sequence). There are 12 residues in the CDR3. V lost 3 bases and J lost 10, with 10 bases in between. The source was blood, collected from a patient who underwent chemoradiotherapy. The sequence was obtained from a human donor with HPV-associated anogenital cancer. V gene TRBV15 combines with J gene TRBJ2-1; D call uncertain. The CDR3 is CATSSGGSEQFF. CDR3 DNA: TGTGCCACCAGCAGTGGTGGTAGCGAGCAGTTCTTC.